The 23 T cell receptor beta chains presented below share a single source sample, sequenced in a study of Graves' ophthalmopathy and Graves' hyperthyroidism. Amplification of TCR beta CDR3 regions used RNA transcripts. RT-PCR was first run with HTBI primers, then multiplex PCR in a second round. TCRdb fed the multiplex PCR reads into MiXCR, producing one record per CDR3 protein. The sample lists 200,000 to 250,000 distinct CDR3 sequences, around 50% occurring once. The sample consisted of peripheral blood. Every receptor here comes from an adult man with Graves' ophthalmopathy.

The V call is TRBV12-3 or TRBV12-4, the J call TRBJ1-2; the match to TRBD1 covers 10 bases. CDR3 size: 16 residues. V shed 6 bases and J 6 bases; nucleotides not matched to a gene: 13. The chain's CDR3 is CASSSYGGQGRNGYTF. The CDR3 DNA reads TGTGCCAGCAGCTCGTACGGGGGACAGGGGAGGAATGGCTACACCTTC.

This clonotype was observed a few times. V and J are TRBV20-1 and TRBJ1-1, with 7 bases fitting TRBD1. The J segment lost 9 bases and the V segment lost 4 bases, leaving 11 bases of the junction unmatched. The CDR3 spans 13 residues. The germline V gene encodes CDR1 DFQATT and CDR2 SNEGSKA (reference sequence). The CDR3 sequence: CSATEDREWQAFF. DNA for the CDR3: TGCAGTGCTACCGAAGACAGGGAATGGCAAGCTTTCTTT.

The rearrangement joins TRBV5-1 to TRBJ1-1; D remains ambiguous. Per germline, CDR1 SGHRS and CDR2 YFSETQ. The CDR3 loop spans 15 amino acids. Trimming shortened V by 0 bases and J by 3 bases, and 12 bases separated the two germline ends. The CDR3 spells CASSLARGLHTEAFF. CDR3 bases: TGCGCCAGCAGCTTGGCCAGAGGGTTGCACACTGAAGCTTTCTTT.

The chain is built from TRBV14 and TRBJ2-5, with 8 bases fitting TRBD1. This CDR3 contains 16 residues. Trimming at V came to 1 base and at J to 3 bases, leaving 7 bases not matched to a gene. The germline CDR1 and CDR2 sequences are SGHDN and FVKESK. The CDR3: CASSQAGGDREETQYF. CDR3 DNA: TGTGCCAGCAGCCAAGCAGGGGGCGACCGGGAAGAGACCCAGTACTTC.

This clonotype has a handful of counts. The chain's CDR3 is CASSVLAGGPSYEQYF. CDR3 DNA sequence: TGTGCCAGCAGTGTACTAGCGGGGGGACCATCCTACGAGCAGTACTTC. This chain links TRBV7-9 with TRBJ2-7, with 12 bases aligning to TRBD2. Per germline, CDR1 SEHNR and CDR2 FQNEAQ (reference sequence). The V and J ends lost 6 bases and 1 base, in that order; junction bases with no gene match: 7. The CDR3 is 16 amino acids. Based on the CDR3 plus reference TRBV7-9 and TRBJ2-7, the full variable domain is DTGVSQNPRHKITKRGQNVTFRCDPISEHNRLYWYRQTLGQGPEFLTYFQNEAQLEKSRLLSDRFSAERPKGSFSTLEIQRTEQGDSAMYLCASSVLAGGPSYEQYFGPGTRLTVT.

This clonotype came up a few times. The rearrangement links TRBV5-1 to TRBJ1-3; D gene uncertain. This CDR3 comprises 16 residues. In germline, CDR1 is SGHRS, CDR2 YFSETQ. The V end was cut by 3 bases, the J end by 0 bases, with 13 bases between. CDR3 residues: CASSSTGQYSGNTIYF. As DNA, the CDR3 is TGCGCCAGCAGCTCCACGGGCCAATACTCTGGAAACACCATATATTTT.

The chain employs TRBV7-8 and TRBJ2-2; D is undetermined. Deletions cut 11 bases from V and 0 bases from J, with 10 bases between. The CDR3 spans 13 residues. In germline, CDR1 is SGHVS, CDR2 FQNEAQ. CDR3 protein: CASRPANTGELFF. The CDR3 region has the DNA TGTGCCTCACGGCCGGCGAACACCGGGGAGCTGTTTTTT.

This clonotype has more than one count but fewer than ten. The chain combines TRBV7-2 with TRBJ1-5; D unclear. The germline V gene has CDR1 SGHTA and CDR2 FQGNSA. V lost 2 bases and J lost 1, with 12 bases in between. The CDR3 is 16 amino acids. The CDR3, as DNA: TGTGCCAGCAGCTTACAAGGGCCGGGGAGCAATCAGCCCCAGCATTTT. It specifies CASSLQGPGSNQPQHF.

The gene calls are TRBV2 and TRBJ1-4; possible D gene TRBD1, 6 bases. This CDR3 has 14 residues. With 6 bases removed from V and 5 bases from J, the gap between germline ends came to 13 bases. Looked up from germline, CDR1 is SNHLY and CDR2 is FYNNEI. The chain's CDR3 is CASRDGGYNEKLFF. CDR3 sequence (DNA): TGTGCCAGCAGGGACGGGGGCTACAATGAAAAACTGTTTTTT.

The CDR3 spells CATSREDSSYEQYF. The CDR3 region has the DNA TGTGCCACCAGCAGAGAGGACAGTTCTTACGAGCAGTACTTC. The chain recombines TRBV15 with TRBJ2-7, with D maybe TRBD1 (6 bases). The CDR3 length is 14 residues. Per the germline V gene, CDR1 is LNHNV and CDR2 is YYDKDF (reference sequence). V shed 0 bases and J shed 4 bases, with 10 bases lying between them.

The chain recombines TRBV2 with TRBJ1-2; 9 nucleotides agree with TRBD1. Germline V lookup: CDR1 SNHLY, CDR2 FYNNEI. V gave up 5 bases and J gave up 8 bases; unmatched junction bases: 3. The CDR3 consists of 12 residues. The CDR3 sequence is CASSPTGGGYTF. Here the CDR3 DNA reads TGTGCCAGCAGTCCCACAGGGGGCGGCTACACCTTC.

The rearrangement uses TRBV7-2 and TRBJ2-6; 7 nucleotides agree with TRBD1. V gave up 11 bases and J gave up 2 bases; unmatched junction bases: 6. The CDR3 sequence is 14 residues long. Germline V CDR1 and CDR2: SGHTA, FQGNSA. The CDR3 DNA reads TGTGCCGACCGACAGGGTACTGGGGCCAACGTCCTGACTTTC. Translation: CADRQGTGANVLTF.

This clonotype was recorded a few times. V gene TRBV29-1 combines with J gene TRBJ2-5; D assignment may be TRBD1 or TRBD2 (6 bases each). V was trimmed by 1 base and J by 0 bases, leaving 15 bases between them. Germline assignment: CDR1 SQVTM and CDR2 ANQGSEA. CDR3 length: 16 amino acids. The CDR3 here is CSVEGGADLYQETQYF. DNA of the CDR3: TGCAGCGTTGAAGGGGGGGCAGATCTGTACCAAGAGACCCAGTACTTC.

This chain links TRBV5-1 with TRBJ1-6, with a tentative D call TRBD1 (6 bases). The germline gives CDR1 SGHRS, CDR2 YFSETQ. V lost 0 bases to trimming and J lost 5 bases, with 9 bases between them. The CDR3 is 15 amino acids. The CDR3 sequence: CASSLDRADNSPLHF. The CDR3 DNA is TGCGCCAGCAGCTTGGACAGGGCAGATAATTCACCCCTCCACTTT.

This clonotype was seen many times. This chain connects TRBV19 to TRBJ1-5; weak D call: TRBD1 (6 bases). V gave up 5 bases and J gave up 5 bases, with 10 bases separating them. The CDR3 is made up of 13 amino acids. Germline V gives CDR1 LNHDA, CDR2 SQIVND (reference sequence). The CDR3 loop reads CASSVRGDQPQHF. Written as DNA, the CDR3 is TGTGCCAGTAGTGTAAGGGGGGATCAGCCCCAGCATTTT.

At least ten counts were recorded for this clonotype. The chain combines TRBV24-1 with TRBJ1-1; no clear D. Germline-derived CDR1 and CDR2 are KGHDR and SFDVKD. The CDR3 consists of 13 residues. V lost 4 bases and J lost 5, with 10 bases in between. CDR3 bases: TGTGCCACCAGTGACCCGGTGGGAACTGAAGCTTTCTTT. Translating gives CATSDPVGTEAFF.

The sample holds a few counts of this clonotype. The CDR3 sequence is CASSSDIYGYTF. The CDR3 DNA reads TGTGCCAGCAGTTCAGACATCTATGGCTACACCTTC. The J gene is TRBJ1-2, the V gene TRBV12-3 or TRBV12-4; D uncertain. V was cut by 4 bases and J by 4 bases, with 7 bases left in between. This CDR3 is 12 amino acids long.

This clonotype was detected ten times or more. This chain joins TRBV10-3 and TRBJ1-2; 7 bases line up with TRBD1. The CDR3 length is 17 residues. Losses at the gene ends were 6 bases for V and 6 bases for J; bases not matched to a gene: 19. Germline-derived CDR1 and CDR2 are ENHRY and SYGVKD. For the CDR3, the DNA is TGTGCCATCAGCCTAAGACAGGGTGCTAACCCATCCCATGGCTACACCTTC. Protein sequence: CAISLRQGANPSHGYTF.

V gene TRBV10-3 combines with J gene TRBJ2-7, with TRBD1 matching 7 bases. V shed 10 bases, J shed 4 bases, and the junction held 13 bases outside the gene matches. The CDR3 extends over 14 amino acids. CDR1 is ENHRY and CDR2 is SYGVKD in the germline V gene. CDR3: CASKIIGQAYEQYF. DNA for the CDR3: TGTGCCAGCAAAATAATCGGACAGGCGTACGAGCAGTACTTC.

The V call is TRBV7-2, the J call TRBJ1-5; no firm D call. The V gene's germline CDR1 is SGHTA and CDR2 FQGNSA. The CDR3 runs 13 residues. V lost 3 bases and J 5 bases, leaving 8 bases between the germline ends. The CDR3 bases are TGTGCCAGCAGCTTGGGCACCCATCAGCCCCAGCATTTT. Translating it yields CASSLGTHQPQHF.

The rearrangement uses TRBV11-2 and TRBJ2-7; D is ambiguous. The CDR3 sequence is 13 residues long. V dropped 0 bases and J dropped 6 bases, with 9 bases sitting between them. The V gene's germline CDR1 is SGHAT and CDR2 FQNNGV. CDR3 bases: TGTGCCAGCAGCTTAGACCCAGGTCCCGAGCAGTACTTC. This sequence encodes CASSLDPGPEQYF.

The genes are TRBV9 and TRBJ1-5; 9 bases are a match to TRBD1. CDR3 length: 15 amino acids. The V gene's germline CDR1 is SGDLS and CDR2 YYNGEE. The V gene end was trimmed by 5 bases and the J gene end by 6 bases; junction bases not matched to a gene: 9. CDR3 in DNA: TGTGCCAGCAGGTCCCGGGACAGGGTCCTTCAGCCCCAGCATTTT. Its protein product is CASRSRDRVLQPQHF.

V usage is TRBV4-1 and J usage is TRBJ2-7, with D uncertain. Germline V CDR1 and CDR2: MGHRA, YSYEKL. The CDR3 spans 14 residues. Between the trimmed V and J ends, which lost 1 base and 2 bases, there was a span of 9 bases. The CDR3 bases are TGCGCCAGCAGCCAAGTTGCAACCCCCTACGAGCAGTACTTC. It is translated as CASSQVATPYEQYF.